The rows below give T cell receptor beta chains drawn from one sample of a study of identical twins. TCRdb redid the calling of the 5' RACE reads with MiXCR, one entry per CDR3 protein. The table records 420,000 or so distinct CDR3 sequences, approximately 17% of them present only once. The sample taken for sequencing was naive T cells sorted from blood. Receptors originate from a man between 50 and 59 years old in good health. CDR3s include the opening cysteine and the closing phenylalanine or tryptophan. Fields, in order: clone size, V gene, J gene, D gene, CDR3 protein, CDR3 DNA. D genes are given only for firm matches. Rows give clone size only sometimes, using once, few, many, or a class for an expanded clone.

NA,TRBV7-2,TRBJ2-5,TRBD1,CASSVWTGQSQETQYF,TGTGCCAGCAGCGTATGGACAGGGCAGTCCCAGGAGACCCAGTACTTC
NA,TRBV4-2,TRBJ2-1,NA,CASSQDSGLQASEQFF,TGTGCCAGCAGCCAAGATTCGGGACTTCAGGCCAGTGAGCAGTTCTTC
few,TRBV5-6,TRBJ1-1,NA,CASSLGSGDKAFF,TGTGCCAGCAGCTTGGGCTCCGGAGACAAAGCTTTCTTT
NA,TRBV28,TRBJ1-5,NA,CASSPPVYSNQPQHF,TGTGCCAGCAGTCCGCCGGTGTATAGCAATCAGCCCCAGCATTTT
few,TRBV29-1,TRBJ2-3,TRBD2,CSAPGLAGETDTQYF,TGCAGCGCTCCGGGACTAGCGGGAGAAACAGATACGCAGTATTTT
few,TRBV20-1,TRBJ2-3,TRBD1,CSARSDRDNTDTQYF,TGCAGTGCTAGGTCCGACAGGGACAACACAGATACGCAGTATTTT
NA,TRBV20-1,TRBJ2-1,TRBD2,CSAEGTSGVVDEQFF,TGCAGTGCCGAGGGGACTAGCGGGGTTGTCGATGAGCAGTTCTTC
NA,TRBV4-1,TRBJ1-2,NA,CASSEDPPGRRGYGYTF,TGCGCCAGCAGCGAAGATCCTCCCGGACGAAGGGGCTATGGCTACACCTTC
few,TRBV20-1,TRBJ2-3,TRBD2,CSAQELAGGPDTQYF,TGCAGTGCCCAAGAGCTAGCGGGGGGCCCGGATACGCAGTATTTT
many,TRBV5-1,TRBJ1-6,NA,CASSLSGSSYNSPLHF,TGCGCCAGCAGCTTGTCAGGGAGCTCCTATAATTCACCCCTCCACTTT
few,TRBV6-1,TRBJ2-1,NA,CASSRSPYNEQFF,TGTGCCAGCAGTCGTTCTCCCTACAATGAGCAGTTCTTC